These 24 T cell receptor beta chains were all obtained from the same sample, sequenced in a study of beta chain features in type 1 diabetes. Sequencing targeted expressed TCRB transcripts, as all isolated RNA had been reverse transcribed. Sequencing used immunoSEQ multiplex PCR; TCRdb keeps in-frame clones, though not all of them. The sample contains approximately 600,000 clones, roughly 12% of which appear only once. No antigens are known for them. Study outcomes and limitations: A moderate, significant TCRB CDR3 shortening appeared in type 1 diabetes across four CD4+ subsets.

The sample was naive CD4+ T cells from blood. The receptors derive from a man in his thirties or forties with type 1 diabetes.

This clone came up a few times. The chain employs TRBV2 and TRBJ1-5; D not resolved. The CDR3 is 16 residues long. Germline values: CDR1 SNHLY, CDR2 FYNNEI. Trimming took 4 bases from V and 1 from J, leaving 14 bases between them. The CDR3: CASSGLHGLSNQPQHF. CDR3 bases: TGTGCCAGCAGTGGCCTACACGGGTTGAGCAATCAGCCCCAGCATTTT.

This clone appeared a few times. The DNA of the CDR3 is TGTGCCAGCAGCTTAGCGACTTTAATAGAGGGACAGGGAGCTTTCTTT. Its protein is CASSLATLIEGQGAFF. The chain links TRBV7-9 to TRBJ1-1, with 9 bases aligning to TRBD1. The ends lost 0 bases at V and 10 bases at J; junction bases unmatched: 12. CDR1 and CDR2 (germline): SEHNR, FQNEAQ (reference sequence). The CDR3 is made up of 16 amino acids. The entire variable domain, with the rest obtained from reference TRBV7-9 and TRBJ1-1, is as follows: DTGVSQNPRHKITKRGQNVTFRCDPISEHNRLYWYRQTLGQGPEFLTYFQNEAQLEKSRLLSDRFSAERPKGSFSTLEIQRTEQGDSAMYLCASSLATLIEGQGAFFGQGTRLTVV.

This clone turned up a few times. CDR3 residues: CASSLGSQPQHF. CDR3 DNA: TGTGCCAGCAGCTTGGGAAGTCAGCCCCAGCATTTT. The chain is built from TRBV5-6 and TRBJ1-5; D gene uncertain. The CDR3 length is 12 residues. In germline, CDR1 is SGHDT, CDR2 YYEEEE. Between the trimmed V and J ends, which lost 0 bases and 6 bases, there was a span of 4 bases.

This clone was detected only a few times. This rearrangement joins TRBV28 to TRBJ2-7, with a tentative D call TRBD2 (7 bases). Trimming stripped 5 bases from V and 8 bases from J, with 25 bases between. CDR1 and CDR2 from the germline V gene are MDHEN and SYDVKM. CDR3 length: 16 amino acids. The CDR3 loop reads CASSLGGTGRVKKQYF. The DNA for the CDR3 is TGTGCCAGCAGTCTGGGTGGAACAGGGAGGGTTAAAAAGCAGTACTTC.

This clone has only a few counts. This chain connects TRBV29-1 to TRBJ2-1; D call uncertain. The V and J ends lost 7 bases and 10 bases respectively, with 20 bases between them. This CDR3 region has 13 residues. Germline V gene sequence: CDR1 SQVTM, CDR2 ANQGSEA. CDR3 residues: CSAPGPGSHEQFF. CDR3 nucleotide sequence: TGCAGCGCTCCGGGCCCTGGTTCACACGAGCAGTTCTTC.

This clone was recorded a few times. The rearrangement links TRBV7-9 to TRBJ2-5; D is perhaps TRBD2 (6 bases). Germline V gives CDR1 SEHNR, CDR2 FQNEAQ (reference sequence). The CDR3 has 15 amino acids. Between the trimmed V and J ends, which lost 7 bases and 1 base, there was a span of 16 bases. This chain's CDR3 is CASTAAGFRQETQYF. The DNA of the CDR3 is TGTGCCAGCACCGCCGCGGGGTTCCGCCAAGAGACCCAGTACTTC.

This clone was detected a few times. The V and J genes are TRBV5-1 and TRBJ2-3, with 7 bases fitting TRBD2. Germline V CDR1 and CDR2: SGHRS, YFSETQ. CDR3 length: 14 amino acids. V dropped 0 bases and J dropped 6; count of bases not matched to a gene: 4. For the CDR3, the DNA is TGCGCCAGCAGCTTGGGGGGACTATCGGATACGCAGTATTTT. Translating it yields CASSLGGLSDTQYF. The full variable domain, rest sourced from reference TRBV5-1 and TRBJ2-3, is KAGVTQTPRYLIKTRGQQVTLSCSPISGHRSVSWYQQTPGQGLQFLFEYFSETQRNKGNFPGRFSGRQFSNSRSEMNVSTLELGDSALYLCASSLGGLSDTQYFGPGTRLTVL.

This rearrangement joins TRBV5-1 to TRBJ2-3; 12 bases are a match to TRBD1. V was clipped by 6 bases and J by 4 bases; unmatched bases: 9. CDR1 SGHRS and CDR2 YFSETQ come from the germline V gene. This CDR3 spans 16 amino acids. The chain's CDR3 is CASNPSGTGGSDTQYF. The CDR3 DNA reads as TGCGCCAGCAACCCGTCGGGGACAGGGGGCTCAGATACGCAGTATTTT.

This clone was observed a few times. V is TRBV11-2 and J is TRBJ2-2; D might be TRBD1 (6 bases). V lost 2 bases and J 4 bases, leaving 14 bases between the germline ends. Per germline, CDR1 SGHAT and CDR2 FQNNGV. The CDR3 loop spans 16 amino acids. CDR3 amino acids: CASSLLGALPTGELFF. CDR3 bases: TGTGCCAGCAGCTTACTGGGGGCGCTTCCCACCGGGGAGCTGTTTTTT.

This chain joins TRBV7-2 and TRBJ2-3, with TRBD2 as a possible D gene (5 bases). The CDR3 covers 10 residues. Germline assignment: CDR1 SGHTA and CDR2 FQGNSA. The V end was cut by 5 bases, the J end by 11 bases, with 8 bases between. CDR3 loop: CASSPRGQYF. The CDR3, as DNA: TGTGCCAGCAGCCCCCGGGGGCAGTATTTT.

The V gene is TRBV5-1, the J gene TRBJ1-2; unclear D gene. The germline V gene has CDR1 SGHRS and CDR2 YFSETQ. The V gene lost 2 bases and the J gene lost 4 bases, with 12 bases spanning the gap. This CDR3 is 14 amino acids long. In nucleotides, the CDR3 is TGCGCCAGCAGCTTCCTACGGGCCGGCTATGGCTACACCTTC. Translation: CASSFLRAGYGYTF.

The table lists this clone with a few counts. V gene TRBV4-3 combines with J gene TRBJ2-2; D perhaps matches TRBD2 (6 bases). The V gene lost 2 bases and the J gene lost 1 base, with 8 bases spanning the gap. This CDR3 is 15 amino acids long. CDR1 and CDR2 (germline): LGHNA, YSLEER. CDR3 coding DNA: TGCGCCAGCAGCCAAAGGACTAAGAACACCGGGGAGCTGTTTTTT. As protein: CASSQRTKNTGELFF.

The chain couples TRBV25-1 to TRBJ2-7, with D tentatively TRBD1 (5 bases). The CDR3 loop spans 14 amino acids. V was cut by 7 bases and J by 0 bases, with 13 bases left in between. The germline gives CDR1 MGHDK, CDR2 SYGVNS. CDR3: CASNQGSGSYEQYF. The DNA of the CDR3 is TGTGCCAGCAACCAGGGCTCCGGCTCCTACGAGCAGTACTTC.

This clone was observed a few times. This specimen includes other DNA sequences encoding the same CDR3. V is TRBV6-6 and J is TRBJ2-5; D uncertain. The CDR3 has 12 amino acids. V lost 5 bases and J 4 bases, leaving 8 bases between the germline ends. The V gene's germline CDR1 is MNHNY and CDR2 SVGAGI (reference sequence). CDR3 loop: CASSRQGETQYF. The CDR3 DNA sequence: TGTGCCAGCAGTCGACAAGGAGAGACCCAGTACTTC.

The gene calls are TRBV28 and TRBJ2-1; 10 nucleotides align to TRBD2. Trimming removed 7 bases from V and 3 bases from J; junction bases left unmatched: 6. The CDR3 loop spans 15 amino acids. Germline assignment: CDR1 MDHEN and CDR2 SYDVKM. CDR3 amino acids: CASTTPSGSYNEQFF. For the CDR3, the DNA is TGTGCCAGCACCACCCCTAGCGGGAGCTACAATGAGCAGTTCTTC.

The chain is built from TRBV5-5 and TRBJ2-7, with 7 bases aligning to TRBD2. This CDR3 has 14 amino acids. After removal of 7 bases from V and 3 bases from J, the junction contained 10 bases not matched to a gene. CDR1 and CDR2 (germline): SGHKS, YYEKEE (reference sequence). DNA for the CDR3: TGTGCCAGCGCTTACGGGACTACTGACTACGAGCAGTACTTC. Translated: CASAYGTTDYEQYF.

The J gene is TRBJ1-1, the V gene TRBV4-2; possible D gene TRBD1, 6 bases. Germline CDR1 LGHNA, CDR2 YNFKEQ. The V end lost 4 bases, the J end lost 6 bases, and 9 bases lay between the germline ends. This CDR3 has 12 amino acids. CDR3: CASSLQGPEAFF. The CDR3, as DNA: TGTGCCAGCAGCCTACAGGGACCTGAAGCTTTCTTT.

The chain is built from TRBV27 and TRBJ2-7; TRBD1 agrees at 7 bases. Per the germline V gene, CDR1 is MNHEY and CDR2 is SMNVEV (reference sequence). The CDR3 extends over 13 amino acids. With 3 bases clipped from V and 3 bases from J, the junction kept 2 bases outside the gene matches. The CDR3 spells CASSLGQSYEQYF. Here the CDR3 DNA reads TGTGCCAGCAGTTTGGGACAGAGCTACGAGCAGTACTTC.

This chain links TRBV6-4 with TRBJ2-2; D not resolved. Germline CDR1 MRHNA, CDR2 SNTAGT. The CDR3 runs 14 residues. Trimming took off 8 bases at V and 2 bases at J, with 12 bases between the two ends. DNA of the CDR3: TGTGCCAGCGCGTGGGAAGCTAACACCGGGGAGCTGTTTTTT. It translates to CASAWEANTGELFF.

This clone was seen more than once but under ten times. The V call is TRBV29-1, the J call TRBJ2-2; 14 bases are shared with TRBD2. The J segment lost 0 bases and the V segment lost 6 bases, leaving 9 bases of the junction unmatched. Germline CDR1 SQVTM, CDR2 ANQGSEA. The CDR3 spans 18 residues. The CDR3: CSVARTSGGRTNTGELFF. In DNA form, the CDR3 reads TGCAGCGTCGCTAGGACTAGCGGGGGGCGTACGAACACCGGGGAGCTGTTTTTT.

This clone has a handful of counts. This sequence joins TRBV5-4 and TRBJ2-1; no reliable D call. CDR1 is SGHNT and CDR2 is YYREEE in the germline V gene (reference sequence). The CDR3 has 15 residues. V was clipped by 0 bases and J by 5 bases, with 12 bases between them. The CDR3 reads CASSLAVGLHNEQFF. The CDR3 DNA is TGTGCCAGCAGCTTGGCCGTGGGTCTACACAATGAGCAGTTCTTC.

The genes are TRBV29-1 and TRBJ1-5; 7 bases match TRBD1. V dropped 4 bases and J dropped 3; count of bases not matched to a gene: 6. The V gene's germline CDR1 is SQVTM and CDR2 ANQGSEA. This CDR3 comprises 14 residues. Written as DNA, the CDR3 is TGCAGCGTTGGGACAGGAGCCTCCAATCAGCCCCAGCATTTT. Translated, it gives CSVGTGASNQPQHF.

V usage is TRBV15 and J usage is TRBJ1-2; TRBD1 might be the D (6 bases). Germline assignment: CDR1 LNHNV and CDR2 YYDKDF (reference sequence). This CDR3 has 13 amino acids. With 3 bases removed from V and 5 bases from J, the gap between germline ends came to 10 bases. The CDR3 DNA follows: TGTGCCACCAGCAGTGGACAGTTTTATGGCTACACCTTC. As protein: CATSSGQFYGYTF.

J is TRBJ1-6 and V is TRBV10-2; the D is unclear. CDR1 is WSHSY, CDR2 SAAADI, per germline. The germline V and J ends were trimmed by 7 bases and 0 bases, with 7 bases remaining between them. This CDR3 is built from 14 residues. CDR3 sequence: CASNEGSYNSPLHF. CDR3 nucleotides: TGCGCCAGCAATGAAGGCTCCTATAATTCACCCCTCCACTTT.